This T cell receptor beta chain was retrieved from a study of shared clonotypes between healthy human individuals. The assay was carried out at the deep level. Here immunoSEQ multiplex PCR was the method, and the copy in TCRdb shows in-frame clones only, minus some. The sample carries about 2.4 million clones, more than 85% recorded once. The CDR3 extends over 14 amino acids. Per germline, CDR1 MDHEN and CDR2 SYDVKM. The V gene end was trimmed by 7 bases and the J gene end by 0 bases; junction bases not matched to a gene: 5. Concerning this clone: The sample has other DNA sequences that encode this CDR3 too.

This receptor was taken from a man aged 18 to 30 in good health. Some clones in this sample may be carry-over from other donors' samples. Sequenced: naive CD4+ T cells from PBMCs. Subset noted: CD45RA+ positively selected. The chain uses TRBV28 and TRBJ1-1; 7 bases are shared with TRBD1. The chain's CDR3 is CASTNRGMNTEAFF. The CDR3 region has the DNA TGTGCCAGCACTAACAGGGGAATGAACACTGAAGCTTTCTTT.